The clone carrying this T cell receptor beta chain was seen only once. Its target is not known. The record originates from a study of shared clonotypes between healthy human individuals. Whole-study context: Three plates were used per donor for CD4 naive, three for CD4 memory, two for CD8 naive and one for CD8 memory.

V was pared by 1 base and J by 5 bases, with 21 bases between. The germline V gene encodes CDR1 SEHNR and CDR2 FQNEAQ (reference sequence). The CDR3 has 17 amino acids. Repertoires were generated with immunoSEQ multiplex PCR, while TCRdb's copy carries only in-frame clones and drops some. The sample records about 2.1 million clones, 93% being singletons. Naive CD8 cells, CD45RO-negative and positively selected for CCR7, excluded terminally differentiated effector memory CD45RA+ cells. Healthy HIV-negative adults without recent acute infections or vaccinations served as donors. Whole-study findings and limits: Among non-shared clonotypes, generation probabilities were lower than among those shared by all four donors. In four donors, around 5% of naive CD4 clonotypes appeared in common.

The sample was naive CD8+ T cells from PBMCs. The TCR originated in a man younger than 35 in good health. Some clones in this sample may be carry-over from other donors' samples. The rearrangement uses TRBV7-9 and TRBJ2-7; perhaps TRBD1 as D (5 bases). The CDR3 nucleotides read TGTGCCAGCAGCTTAGTCCAGGTAGGGCAGGGTGTCGACGAGCAGTACTTC. Amino acid sequence: CASSLVQVGQGVDEQYF.